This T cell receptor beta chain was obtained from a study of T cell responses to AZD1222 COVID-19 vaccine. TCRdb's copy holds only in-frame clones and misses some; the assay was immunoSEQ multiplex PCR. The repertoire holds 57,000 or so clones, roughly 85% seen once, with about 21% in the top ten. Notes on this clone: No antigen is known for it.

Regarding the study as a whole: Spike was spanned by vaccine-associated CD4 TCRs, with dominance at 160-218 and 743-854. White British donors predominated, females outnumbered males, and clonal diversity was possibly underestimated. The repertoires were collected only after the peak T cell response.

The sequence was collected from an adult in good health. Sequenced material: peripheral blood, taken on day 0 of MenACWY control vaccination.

The CDR3 nucleotides read TGCGCCAGCAGCCAAGAAACCGGGTTGCTGCCCCAGCATTTT. Amino acids: CASSQETGLLPQHF. V and J are TRBV4-3 and TRBJ1-5; no clear D gene. The CDR3 covers 14 residues. Germline V gene lookup returns CDR1 LGHNA and CDR2 YSLEER. Trimming left V 0 bases short and J 9 bases short, with 12 bases between.